A single sample gave rise to the 14 T cell receptor beta chains below, sequenced in a study of shared clonotypes between healthy human individuals. The protocol was immunoSEQ multiplex PCR, while the TCRdb copy is restricted to in-frame clones and leaves out a portion. In the table there are about 520,000 clones, around 96% of which are singletons. Sequenced input: naive CD4+ T cells sorted from blood. Described subset: CD45RA+ positively selected. The receptor source for this set is a woman aged 25 to 39 in good health.

The chain carries TRBV15 and TRBJ2-7; 10 bases map to TRBD2. Germline CDR1 is LNHNV and CDR2 is YYDKDF (reference sequence). After removal of 4 bases from V and 2 bases from J, the junction contained 8 bases not matched to a gene. The CDR3 consists of 16 residues. Written as DNA, the CDR3 is TGTGCCACCAGCACCGACTCGAGCGGGAGGGCCTACGAGCAGTACTTC. It is translated as CATSTDSSGRAYEQYF.

The J gene is TRBJ2-7, the V gene TRBV5-4, with 7 bases fitting TRBD2. After removal of 2 bases from V and 6 bases from J, the junction contained 14 bases not matched to a gene. The CDR3 totals 16 residues. The germline gives CDR1 SGHNT, CDR2 YYREEE (reference sequence). The CDR3 loop reads CASSLDPGLLSPEQYF. In DNA, the CDR3 is TGTGCCAGCAGCTTAGACCCGGGACTATTGTCGCCCGAGCAGTACTTC.

The V call is TRBV6-1, the J call TRBJ1-4; no firm D call. The CDR3 has 12 amino acids. Germline V gene lookup returns CDR1 MNHNS and CDR2 SASEGT. Trimming removed 5 bases from V and 8 bases from J, with 9 bases in between. CDR3 protein: CASSQLREKLFF. As DNA, the CDR3 is TGTGCCAGCAGTCAGCTCCGGGAAAAACTGTTTTTT.

The rearrangement uses TRBV14 and TRBJ2-3; 7 nucleotides line up with TRBD2. After removal of 4 bases from V and 0 bases from J, the junction contained 4 bases not matched to a gene. CDR3 length: 15 amino acids. Germline CDR1 reads SGHDN; CDR2 reads FVKESK. The CDR3 loop is CASSRGGRSTDTQYF. DNA for the CDR3: TGTGCCAGCAGCCGAGGCGGGAGAAGCACAGATACGCAGTATTTT.

The chain combines TRBV18 with TRBJ2-7; the match to TRBD2 covers 14 bases. Germline V CDR1 and CDR2: KGHSH, LQKENI. Trimming took 4 bases from V and 5 from J; bases not matched to a gene: 13. The CDR3 loop spans 18 amino acids. CDR3 amino acids: CASSLMTSGRAERDEQYF. The CDR3 coding sequence is TGTGCCAGCTCACTCATGACTAGCGGGAGGGCCGAACGGGACGAGCAGTACTTC.

The J gene is TRBJ2-5, the V gene TRBV19; perhaps D is TRBD1 or TRBD2 (5 bases each). The end of the DNA is better explained by TRBJ2-7, so the J call may be wrong. CDR1 and CDR2 from the germline V gene are LNHDA and SQIVND (reference sequence). CDR3 length: 13 residues. The CDR3 sequence is CASTAGTESEQYF. CDR3 sequence (DNA): TGTGCCAGTACGGCCGGGACGGAGAGCGAGCAGTACTTC.

The chain uses TRBV13 and TRBJ1-3, with unresolved D. Trimming left V 5 bases short and J 0 bases short, with 20 bases between. The CDR3 runs to 18 residues. Germline assignment: CDR1 PRHDT and CDR2 FYEKMQ (reference sequence). CDR3 sequence reads: CASSQSYFGTLSGNTIYF. The CDR3, as DNA: TGTGCCAGCAGCCAAAGTTATTTTGGAACACTCTCTGGAAACACCATATATTTT.

The rearrangement joins TRBV29-1 to TRBJ2-5; TRBD1 aligns across 10 bases. Judging by the DNA end, TRBJ2-7 fits better; the J call may be wrong. Germline CDR1 SQVTM, CDR2 ANQGSEA. The CDR3 covers 13 residues. The DNA for the CDR3 is TGCAGCGTTGCGGGGACAGGGGCCTACGAGCAGTACTTC. Protein: CSVAGTGAYEQYF.

CDR3 amino acids: CASSYSNRVGYTF. The CDR3 DNA sequence: TGTGCCAGCAGTTACTCAAACAGGGTCGGCTACACCTTC. The V and J genes are TRBV6-5 and TRBJ1-2, with D maybe TRBD1 (6 bases). Between the trimmed V and J ends, which lost 0 bases and 8 bases, there was a span of 10 bases. The CDR3 is 13 residues long. CDR1 and CDR2 (germline): MNHEY, SVGAGI.

The chain combines TRBV19 with TRBJ1-1, with D possibly matching TRBD1 (6 bases). Germline CDR1 LNHDA, CDR2 SQIVND (reference sequence). The CDR3 length is 15 residues. Trimming shortened V by 6 bases and J by 1 base, and 15 bases separated the two germline ends. The CDR3 sequence is CASSRRDTGNTEAFF. CDR3 nucleotide sequence: TGTGCCAGTAGCCGCCGGGACACCGGGAACACTGAAGCTTTCTTT.

The V call is TRBV5-1, the J call TRBJ1-4; the match to TRBD1 covers 7 bases. V lost 4 bases to trimming and J lost 8 bases; unmatched junction nucleotides: 11. The V gene's germline CDR1 is SGHRS and CDR2 YFSETQ. The CDR3 extends over 15 amino acids. CDR3 nucleotide sequence: TGCGCCAGCAGCGCCGGACAGGACTGGGGAGAAAAACTGTTTTTT. It codes for CASSAGQDWGEKLFF.

The J gene is TRBJ1-5, the V gene TRBV28, with unresolved D. This CDR3 has 14 amino acids. CDR1 and CDR2 (germline): MDHEN, SYDVKM. V lost 2 bases and J 6 bases, leaving 11 bases between the germline ends. The CDR3 sequence is CASSLRSVVQPQHF. In DNA, the CDR3 is TGTGCCAGCAGTTTAAGGTCGGTTGTTCAGCCCCAGCATTTT.

Turning to this clone: This sample includes further DNA sequences coding for the same CDR3. This rearrangement joins TRBV11-2 to TRBJ1-4; 11 bases line up with TRBD1. V shed 5 bases, J shed 8 bases, and the junction held 4 bases outside the gene matches. In germline, CDR1 is SGHAT, CDR2 FQNNGV. This CDR3 comprises 14 residues. Here the CDR3 reads CASSLGQGGEKLFF. CDR3 coding DNA: TGTGCCAGCAGCCTGGGACAGGGGGGGGAAAAACTGTTTTTT.

The rearrangement joins TRBV9 to TRBJ1-4; D may be TRBD1 (6 bases). V dropped 0 bases and J dropped 8 bases, with 17 bases sitting between them. CDR1 and CDR2 from the germline V gene are SGDLS and YYNGEE. The CDR3 is 16 amino acids. CDR3 in amino acids: CASSVGPGGKREKLFF. The CDR3 bases are TGTGCCAGCAGCGTAGGCCCCGGGGGCAAGCGGGAAAAACTGTTTTTT.